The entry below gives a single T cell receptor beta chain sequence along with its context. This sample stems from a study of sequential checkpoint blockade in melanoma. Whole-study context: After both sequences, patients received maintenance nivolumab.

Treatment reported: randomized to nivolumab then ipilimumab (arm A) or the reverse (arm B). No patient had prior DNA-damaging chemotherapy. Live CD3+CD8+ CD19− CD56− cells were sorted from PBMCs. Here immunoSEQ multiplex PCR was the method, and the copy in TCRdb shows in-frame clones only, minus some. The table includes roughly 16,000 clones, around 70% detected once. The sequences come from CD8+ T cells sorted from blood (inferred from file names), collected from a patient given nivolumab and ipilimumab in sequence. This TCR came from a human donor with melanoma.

CDR3 bases: TGTGCCAGCAGCGACAGCTTCGGCTATGGCTACACCTTC. Translating gives CASSDSFGYGYTF. The chain has TRBV7-8 and TRBJ1-2; TRBD1 might be the D (5 bases). CDR3 length: 13 amino acids. The V gene's germline CDR1 is SGHVS and CDR2 FQNEAQ. The V end was cut by 5 bases, the J end by 4 bases, with 11 bases between.